This T cell receptor (beta chain) is drawn from a study of beta chain features in type 1 diabetes. This clone was observed a handful of times. Other nucleotide sequences from this sample produce the same CDR3. The CDR3 extends over 13 amino acids. V lost 4 bases and J lost 4; bases outside the gene matches: 3. Germline CDR1 SGHTA, CDR2 FQGNSA. Sequenced material consisted of expressed TCRB transcripts (all of the isolated RNA was reverse transcribed). The repertoire was sequenced with immunoSEQ multiplex PCR; TCRdb's copy has only in-frame clones and lacks some. This repertoire shows 400,000 to 500,000 clones, about 15% found once; its top ten account for less than 0.04%.

The TCR originated in a man aged 25-40 years in good health. The specimen was naive CD4+ T cells from blood. This chain uses TRBV7-2 with TRBJ2-7; the match to TRBD1 covers 8 bases. The chain's CDR3 is CASSSRTGYEQYF. The CDR3 region has the DNA TGTGCCAGCAGCTCAAGGACAGGGTACGAGCAGTACTTC.